A single sample gave rise to the 5 T cell receptor beta chains below, sequenced in a study of technical replicates of blood from a handful of donors. The protocol was immunoSEQ multiplex PCR, while the TCRdb copy is restricted to in-frame clones and leaves out a portion. Of under 75,000 clones in the sample, approximately 86% were seen once. Sequencing was carried out using PBMCs. The receptors come from a human donor in good health. Some clones in this sample may be carry-over from other donors' samples.

The chain uses TRBV14 and TRBJ1-6, with D perhaps TRBD1 (6 bases). The germline V gene encodes CDR1 SGHDN and CDR2 FVKESK. The CDR3 consists of 15 residues. V dropped 0 bases and J dropped 6 bases, with 9 bases sitting between them. CDR3 nucleotide sequence: TGTGCCAGCAGCCAAGATTTCAGGGGTAATTCACCCCTCCACTTT. This sequence encodes CASSQDFRGNSPLHF.

This clone showed up just once. The genes are TRBV7-9 and TRBJ1-6; D call uncertain. This CDR3 has 13 residues. The germline V gene has CDR1 SEHNR and CDR2 FQNEAQ (reference sequence). The V and J ends lost 0 bases and 7 bases respectively, with 4 bases between them. Written as DNA, the CDR3 is TGTGCCAGCAGCTTAGCCCAGAATTCACCCCTCCACTTT. Encoded protein: CASSLAQNSPLHF. Combining the CDR3 with reference TRBV7-9 and TRBJ1-6 gives the whole variable domain DTGVSQNPRHKITKRGQNVTFRCDPISEHNRLYWYRQTLGQGPEFLTYFQNEAQLEKSRLLSDRFSAERPKGSFSTLEIQRTEQGDSAMYLCASSLAQNSPLHFGNGTRLTVT.

This chain connects TRBV6-5 to TRBJ1-2; 10 positions agree with TRBD1. V shed 4 bases, J shed 7 bases, and the junction held 12 bases outside the gene matches. The CDR3 is 16 residues long. Germline assignment: CDR1 MNHEY and CDR2 SVGAGI. CDR3 nucleotides: TGTGCCAGCAGTTCTCGGGGGAGACAGGGGGCGTCTGGCTACACCTTC. This codes for CASSSRGRQGASGYTF.

V is TRBV10-3 and J is TRBJ1-1; 9 bases agree with TRBD1. The CDR3 runs to 13 residues. V trimming: 4 bases; J trimming: 5 bases; junction bases outside the gene matches: 2. In germline, CDR1 is ENHRY, CDR2 SYGVKD. Written as DNA, the CDR3 is TGTGCCATCAGTGGACAGGGGGGGACTGAAGCTTTCTTT. It encodes CAISGQGGTEAFF.

The rearrangement uses TRBV6-1 and TRBJ1-2; perhaps TRBD1 as D (5 bases). Trimming cost V 0 bases and J 8 bases, with 13 bases left between them. CDR1 is MNHNS and CDR2 is SASEGT in the germline V gene. This CDR3 region has 14 residues. The CDR3 loop is CASSEAGGAHGYTF. The CDR3 DNA reads TGTGCCAGCAGTGAAGCCGGAGGGGCACACGGCTACACCTTC.